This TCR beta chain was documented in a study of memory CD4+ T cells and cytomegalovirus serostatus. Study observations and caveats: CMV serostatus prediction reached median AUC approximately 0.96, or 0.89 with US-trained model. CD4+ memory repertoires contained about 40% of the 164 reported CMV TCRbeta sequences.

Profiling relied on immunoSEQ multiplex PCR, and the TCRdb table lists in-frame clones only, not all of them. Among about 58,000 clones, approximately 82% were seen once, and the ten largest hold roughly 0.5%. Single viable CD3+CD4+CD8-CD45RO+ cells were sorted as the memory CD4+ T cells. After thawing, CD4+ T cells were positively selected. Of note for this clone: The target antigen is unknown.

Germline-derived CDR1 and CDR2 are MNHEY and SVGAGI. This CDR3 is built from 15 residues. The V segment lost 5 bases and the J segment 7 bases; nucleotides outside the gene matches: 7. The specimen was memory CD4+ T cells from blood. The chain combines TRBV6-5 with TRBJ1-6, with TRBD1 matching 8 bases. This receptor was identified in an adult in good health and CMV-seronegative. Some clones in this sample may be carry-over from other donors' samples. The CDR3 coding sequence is TGTGCCAGCAGTATGTTCCGACAGGGGAATTCACCCCTCCACTTT. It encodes CASSMFRQGNSPLHF.